The entry that follows covers one T cell receptor (beta chain) sequence. The antigen is undetermined. The study excluded patients with uncontrolled infection, other autoimmune disease, pregnancy or lactation. The germline V and J ends were trimmed by 3 bases and 0 bases, with 6 bases remaining between them. Per the germline V gene, CDR1 is LGHDT and CDR2 is YNNKEL (reference sequence). CDR3 length: 14 residues. RNA transcripts provided the source from which TCR beta CDR3 regions were amplified. When the TCR CDR3 underwent first-round RT-PCR, the HTBI primer set was used. TCRdb redid the calling of the multiplex PCR reads with MiXCR, one entry per CDR3 protein. The profile shows 300,000 to 450,000 distinct CDR3 sequences, 20% to 25% of them singletons. The data derive from a study of T cells in Graves' hyperthyroidism and ophthalmopathy. Study results and limitations: The model foresaw ophthalmopathy a median roughly 6.5 months prior to onset.

Sequencing was performed on blood. The clonotype comes from a man aged 45 to 65 with Graves' hyperthyroidism. This chain links TRBV3-1 with TRBJ1-5; D not certain. The CDR3 nucleotides read TGTGCCAGCAGCCAGATGGATAGCAATCAGCCCCAGCATTTT. Its protein is CASSQMDSNQPQHF. Complete variable domain (other parts from reference TRBV3-1 and TRBJ1-5): DTAVSQTPKYLVTQMGNDKSIKCEQNLGHDTMYWYKQDSKKFLKIMFSYNNKELIINETVPNRFSPKSPDKAHLNLHINSLELGDSAVYFCASSQMDSNQPQHFGDGTRLSIL.